The T cell receptor (beta chain) under discussion was sequenced for a study of blood T cell repertoires in COVID-19. Overall study: The United States, Italy and Spain provided the acute and convalescent COVID-19 samples.

Original analysis: Counts of nucleated cells, estimated from reference gene primer amplification, were obtained. Here immunoSEQ multiplex PCR was the method, and the copy in TCRdb shows in-frame clones only, minus some. D and trimming were read from the DNA, whereas the V and J calls and clone size are those reported in that table. The data contain about 68,000 clones, roughly 85% of them singletons. The CDR3 is 13 residues long. Per germline, CDR1 MNHNY and CDR2 SVGAGI (reference sequence). Trimming took 5 bases from V and 4 from J, leaving 10 bases between them. Seattle participants joined during active infection and were tracked over time.

The sample taken for sequencing was peripheral blood. The sequence was collected from a woman between 50 and 59 years old with COVID-19, enrolled during active disease. This chain links TRBV6-6 with TRBJ2-3; D possibly corresponds to TRBD1 (5 bases). DNA of the CDR3: TGTGCCAGCAGTCTAACAGGCGCAGATACGCAGTATTTT. Its translation: CASSLTGADTQYF.